Here is one T cell receptor beta chain with its context. Its antigen is not identified. Each donor was a Caucasian adult residing in Nashville, Tennessee. This sample was taken from a study of shared clonotypes between healthy human individuals. Turning to the study itself: CD4 naive and memory got three plates each, CD8 naive two, CD8 memory one.

There are 15 residues in the CDR3. From germline, CDR1 is SGHVS and CDR2 FNYEAQ. With 5 bases clipped from V and 0 bases from J, the junction kept 3 bases outside the gene matches. Whole-study findings and limits: An effect of sequencing depth on clonotype sharing among donors was expected. Four donors held about 5.1% of naive CD4 clonotypes in common.

Clones were read by immunoSEQ multiplex PCR, and TCRdb kept only the in-frame ones, dropping some. The repertoire holds about 710,000 clones, with roughly 72% as singletons. The sequenced sample was memory CD4+ T cells sorted from blood. Subset noted: CD45RA-negative fraction. The sequence was collected from a woman aged 25-40 years in good health. This sequence joins TRBV7-6 and TRBJ2-2, with 7 bases aligning to TRBD1. CDR3: CASSLGTANTGELFF. CDR3 DNA: TGTGCCAGCAGCCTCGGGACAGCGAACACCGGGGAGCTGTTTTTT. Supplemented by reference TRBV7-6 and TRBJ2-2, the full variable domain reads GAGVSQSPRYKVTKRGQDVALRCDPISGHVSLYWYRQALGQGPEFLTYFNYEAQQDKSGLPNDRFSAERPEGSISTLTIQRTEQRDSAMYRCASSLGTANTGELFFGEGSRLTVL.